The 24 T cell receptor beta chains below were found in one sample sequenced in a study of OX40 agonist ivuxolimab in advanced cancers. Method: immunoSEQ multiplex PCR; TCRdb's copy keeps in-frame clones and lacks some. The table lists some 18,000 clones, around 82% of them singletons. The source material was CD4+ or CD8+ T cells sorted from blood, sampled in a trial of the OX40 agonist ivuxolimab. These receptor sequences come from an adult with an advanced solid tumor such as melanoma, head and neck, liver or kidney cancer.

This clone was recorded only once. The chain carries TRBV10-1 and TRBJ2-3; 7 bases fit TRBD2. The CDR3 runs to 15 residues. The germline V gene encodes CDR1 WNHNN and CDR2 SYGVQD (reference sequence). The V segment lost 2 bases and the J segment 0 bases; nucleotides outside the gene matches: 2. The CDR3 region has the DNA TGCGCCAGCAGTGAGGCGGGAGACAGCACAGATACGCAGTATTTT. Protein sequence: CASSEAGDSTDTQYF.

This clone is judged medium-sized. The V gene is TRBV7-9, the J gene TRBJ2-1; D gene ambiguous. CDR3 size: 11 residues. Germline loops: CDR1 SEHNR, CDR2 FQNEAQ (reference sequence). Trimming took off 3 bases at V and 5 bases at J, with 2 bases between the two ends. The CDR3 DNA reads as TGTGCCAGCAGCTTGGACAATGAGCAGTTCTTC. As protein: CASSLDNEQFF.

In its sample, this clone was seen once. This sequence joins TRBV5-5 and TRBJ2-7, with D unclear. The CDR3 length is 13 residues. V lost 4 bases to trimming and J lost 3 bases, with 11 bases between them. Germline CDR1 and CDR2: SGHKS and YYEKEE (reference sequence). The DNA for the CDR3 is TGTGCCAGCAGCCATACCACCAGCTACGAGCAGTACTTC. Its protein product is CASSHTTSYEQYF.

This clone was seen only once. The V and J genes are TRBV5-4 and TRBJ2-1, with 8 bases fitting TRBD2. The J segment lost 6 bases and the V segment lost 5 bases, leaving 10 bases of the junction unmatched. Germline loops: CDR1 SGHNT, CDR2 YYREEE (reference sequence). This CDR3 has 15 amino acids. CDR3 region: CASSSGEPRSNEQFF. The CDR3 coding sequence is TGTGCCAGCAGTAGCGGGGAGCCAAGGTCCAATGAGCAGTTCTTC.

This chain links TRBV7-9 with TRBJ2-3, with TRBD1 matching over 9 bases. V shed 4 bases and J 14 bases; nucleotides not matched to a gene: 7. The germline gives CDR1 SEHNR, CDR2 FQNEAQ (reference sequence). The CDR3 covers 12 residues. This chain's CDR3 is CASSSRDRVPYF. For the CDR3, the DNA is TGTGCCAGCAGCTCCCGGGACAGGGTGCCGTATTTT.

The chain recombines TRBV14 with TRBJ2-1; 8 bases map to TRBD1. The V gene end was trimmed by 1 base and the J gene end by 2 bases; junction bases not matched to a gene: 10. The CDR3 length is 18 residues. Germline V CDR1 and CDR2: SGHDN, FVKESK. CDR3 protein: CASSQVSGQGTPYNEQFF. The CDR3 bases are TGTGCCAGCAGCCAAGTTTCAGGACAGGGAACCCCCTACAATGAGCAGTTCTTC. Variable domain in full (rest from reference TRBV14 and TRBJ2-1): EAGVTQFPSHSVIEKGQTVTLRCDPISGHDNLYWYRRVMGKEIKFLLHFVKESKQDESGMPNNRFLAERTGGTYSTLKVQPAELEDSGVYFCASSQVSGQGTPYNEQFFGPGTRLTVL.

The chain combines TRBV28 with TRBJ2-1; 8 bases align to TRBD2. The germline gives CDR1 MDHEN, CDR2 SYDVKM. Trimming cost V 5 bases and J 3 bases; bases outside gene matches: 15. CDR3 size: 18 residues. CDR3 in amino acids: CASSARGGHISLYNEQFF. In nucleotides, the CDR3 is TGTGCCAGCAGTGCCCGGGGGGGCCATATCTCCCTCTACAATGAGCAGTTCTTC.

The rearrangement links TRBV29-1 to TRBJ1-2; 7 bases line up with TRBD1. The germline V gene has CDR1 SQVTM and CDR2 ANQGSEA. Germline trimming cut 4 bases from V and 4 bases from J; bases unmatched to any gene: 9. The CDR3 sequence is 14 residues long. CDR3 nucleotides: TGCAGCGTTGGTAAAGTCTCAGGGGGCTATGGCTACACCTTC. It yields the protein CSVGKVSGGYGYTF.

The chain carries TRBV5-4 and TRBJ1-1, with 9 bases lining up with TRBD1. Germline assignment: CDR1 SGHNT and CDR2 YYREEE (reference sequence). The CDR3 runs to 14 residues. The trim removed 4 bases at V and 5 bases at J, leaving 6 bases unmatched. The CDR3 region is CASSVDRGGTEAFF. In nucleotides, the CDR3 is TGTGCCAGCAGCGTGGACAGGGGAGGGACTGAAGCTTTCTTT.

The chain couples TRBV21-1 to TRBJ2-7. TRBV21-1 represents a pseudogene. This CDR3 has 15 residues. The CDR3 sequence: CASSKGRTESYEQYF. The CDR3 DNA sequence: TGTGCCAGCAGCAAAGGTAGGACGGAGTCCTACGAGCAGTACTTC.

The chain couples TRBV7-8 to TRBJ2-1; 9 bases align to TRBD2. Germline values: CDR1 SGHVS, CDR2 FQNEAQ. With V trimmed by 1 base and J by 7 bases, 2 bases remained unmatched. CDR3 size: 14 residues. The CDR3 bases are TGTGCCAGCAGCTTAGAGGCGGGAGGGAATGAGCAGTTCTTC. Protein sequence: CASSLEAGGNEQFF.

The V gene is TRBV27, the J gene TRBJ1-2; 8 bases agree with TRBD1. The J segment lost 6 bases and the V segment lost 2 bases, leaving 8 bases of the junction unmatched. This CDR3 comprises 15 residues. Germline assignment: CDR1 MNHEY and CDR2 SMNVEV (reference sequence). CDR3 sequence: CASSLRQGATNGYTF. The CDR3 region has the DNA TGTGCCAGCAGTTTACGGCAGGGGGCGACTAATGGCTACACCTTC.

This CDR3 reads CASSQYREGKRIQPQHF. The CDR3 DNA is TGTGCCAGCAGCCAGTACAGGGAGGGAAAAAGGATTCAGCCCCAGCATTTT. The chain joins TRBV4-2 to TRBJ1-5, with D maybe TRBD1 (6 bases). The CDR3 spans 17 residues. The germline V gene has CDR1 LGHNA and CDR2 YNFKEQ. V was trimmed by 3 bases and J by 6 bases, leaving 21 bases between them.

The table lists this clone with a few counts. The chain links TRBV30 to TRBJ1-1; 7 bases map to TRBD1. V dropped 4 bases and J dropped 0; count of bases not matched to a gene: 5. The CDR3 totals 14 residues. Germline-derived CDR1 and CDR2 are GTSNPN and SVGIG (reference sequence). In nucleotides, the CDR3 is TGTGCCTGGAACCTCGGACAGGTGAACACTGAAGCTTTCTTT. As protein: CAWNLGQVNTEAFF.

This chain joins TRBV19 and TRBJ1-1, with D unresolved. The V end was cut by 7 bases, the J end by 6 bases, with 21 bases between. The germline gives CDR1 LNHDA, CDR2 SQIVND (reference sequence). The CDR3 is made up of 15 amino acids. The CDR3 sequence is CASMSGLGVWAEAFF. CDR3 sequence (DNA): TGTGCCAGTATGTCTGGGCTTGGGGTATGGGCTGAAGCTTTCTTT.

The chain couples TRBV19 to TRBJ2-2, with unresolved D. V dropped 6 bases and J dropped 3 bases, with 14 bases sitting between them. CDR1 is LNHDA, CDR2 SQIVND, per germline (reference sequence). The CDR3 spans 15 residues. The CDR3 reads CASRPPGRDTGELFF. The CDR3, as DNA: TGTGCCAGTAGACCCCCAGGTCGGGACACCGGGGAGCTGTTTTTT.

This clone was observed once. The chain combines TRBV19 with TRBJ2-7; tentative D call: TRBD1 (6 bases). CDR1 LNHDA and CDR2 SQIVND come from the germline V gene (reference sequence). The V and J ends lost 10 bases and 1 base respectively, with 14 bases between them. This CDR3 spans 13 amino acids. The CDR3: CATSDSGSYEQYF. CDR3 bases: TGTGCCACCTCGGACAGCGGTTCCTACGAGCAGTACTTC.

The chain is built from TRBV25-1 and TRBJ2-3; possible D gene TRBD2, 5 bases. The CDR3 is 15 amino acids. The V gene's germline CDR1 is MGHDK and CDR2 SYGVNS. V was cut by 7 bases and J by 0 bases, with 14 bases left in between. CDR3 sequence reads: CASILTRESTDTQYF. CDR3 in DNA: TGTGCCAGCATTTTAACTAGGGAGAGCACAGATACGCAGTATTTT.

On this clone: This sample includes further DNA sequences coding for the same CDR3. The chain couples TRBV5-6 to TRBJ1-2; D remains ambiguous. CDR1 and CDR2 (germline): SGHDT, YYEEEE. Deletions cut 0 bases from V and 7 bases from J, with 4 bases between. The CDR3 runs to 11 residues. The CDR3 region is CASSLGGGYTF. The CDR3 bases are TGTGCCAGCAGCTTGGGAGGTGGCTACACCTTC.

The CDR3 loop is CATSKPPPGQILYGYTF. As DNA, the CDR3 is TGTGCCACCAGCAAGCCTCCCCCGGGACAGATACTTTATGGCTACACCTTC. The gene calls are TRBV15 and TRBJ1-2; 7 bases map to TRBD1. The ends lost 4 bases at V and 5 bases at J; junction bases unmatched: 16. The CDR3 has 17 amino acids. Germline V lookup: CDR1 LNHNV, CDR2 YYDKDF (reference sequence).

This chain connects TRBV11-2 to TRBJ2-5, with 7 positions matching TRBD2. This CDR3 contains 14 residues. In germline, CDR1 is SGHAT, CDR2 FQNNGV. V was pared by 7 bases and J by 5 bases, with 10 bases of the junction left unmatched. The CDR3 DNA reads as TGTGCCAGCACCATCGGGGGAGGGGTGGAGACCCAGTACTTC. As protein: CASTIGGGVETQYF. The whole variable domain, filled in from reference TRBV11-2 and TRBJ2-5, reads EAGVAQSPRYKIIEKRQSVAFWCNPISGHATLYWYQQILGQGPKLLIQFQNNGVVDDSQLPKDRFSAERLKGVDSTLKIQPAKLEDSAVYLCASTIGGGVETQYFGPGTRLLVL.

This clone was seen a handful of times. The rearrangement uses TRBV6-5 and TRBJ2-2, with 12 bases matching TRBD2. The CDR3 sequence is 15 residues long. Per the germline V gene, CDR1 is MNHEY and CDR2 is SVGAGI. Germline trimming cut 4 bases from V and 5 bases from J; bases unmatched to any gene: 2. Written as DNA, the CDR3 is TGTGCCAGCAGTTCCGGGACTAGCGGGACCGGGGAGCTGTTTTTT. Amino acid sequence: CASSSGTSGTGELFF.

This chain connects TRBV7-2 to TRBJ1-1; D is unresolved. Trimming took 0 bases from V and 3 from J, leaving 5 bases between them. The germline gives CDR1 SGHTA, CDR2 FQGNSA. CDR3 size: 13 residues. CDR3 nucleotide sequence: TGTGCCAGCAGCTTAGCTTTGCACACTGAAGCTTTCTTT. Translation: CASSLALHTEAFF.

The rearrangement joins TRBV7-9 to TRBJ2-1; tentatively, D is TRBD2 (5 bases). The CDR3 is made up of 15 amino acids. Germline V gene data show CDR1 as SEHNR and CDR2 as FQNEAQ (reference sequence). Between the trimmed V and J ends, which lost 5 bases and 4 bases, there was a span of 15 bases. The DNA for the CDR3 is TGTGCCAGCAGCGCCTTTACAGCGGCATACAATGAGCAGTTCTTC. Amino acid sequence: CASSAFTAAYNEQFF.